This TCR beta chain was retrieved from a study of blood T cell repertoires in COVID-19 (dated by TCRdb to 2018 to 2021). As for the study more broadly: Collaborator samples came from the United States, Italy and Spain and covered acute and convalescent phases of COVID-19. Deeply sampled blood TCRbeta repertoires from subjects exposed to, actively infected with, or recovered from COVID-19 were included in the dataset. Where available, HLA class I and class II types were taken from metadata supplied by the sample provider and were not determined by assay-based typing. The repertoires were released in a freely available public database intended as a resource for research on the immune response to SARS-CoV-2. The samples were drawn from the first 160 participants of the ongoing ImmuneRACE study and from 950 to 1,500 subjects provided by 6 global collaborators. Sample metadata almost always included a de-identified subject ID, COVID-19 status, age in years and sex. The prospective study material was composed of cDNA or gDNA derived from T cells, B-cell-depleted T cells, or PBMCs.

Here is what the overall study found, with its caveats: The amount of clinical and demographic metadata varied by source and participant and was provided uncurated.

The collaborating institutions used their own protocols to collect whole blood in K2EDTA tubes. For TCRbeta analysis, collaborator samples were shipped as frozen whole blood, as isolated PBMCs, or as DNA extracted from either sample type. In the germline V gene, CDR1 corresponds to SGHTA and CDR2 to FQGTGA. From the cysteine through the phenylalanine, the CDR3 covers 14 amino acids. The entry retains the CDR3 DNA only, 42 bases that are in frame from base 1. V is cut by 0 bases and J by 5 bases, and the space between the germline ends is 11 bases. The immunoSEQ Assay, a bias-controlled multiplex PCR, was used to amplify TCRbeta CDR3 regions from genomic DNA. As for how the authors treated the data: The number of nucleated cells in each sample was estimated by amplification of reference gene primers within the assay. To quantify the absolute abundance of each unique TCRbeta CDR3 rearrangement, sequence reads were collapsed and filtered. For each sample, productive Simpson clonality was calculated as the square root of Simpson's diversity index over productive rearrangements. The table was pulled from immuneACCESS by TCRdb, which kept in-frame rearrangements only. Such tables lose some clones; where checked, under half of the loss comes from unresolved V genes, and the rest has no known cause. V and J calls and clone size are given by that table; D and trimming were obtained from the DNA. For this sample there are about 120,000 clones; roughly three quarters appear just once. 3% to 4.5% of the sample is in the top ten clones.

Comments on this clone: Its antigen specificity is not known. No quality values exist for individual bases; no much larger clone is one base distant.

This TCR was sampled from a woman of 80 years or more with acute or convalescent COVID-19. The chain couples TRBV7-3 to TRBJ2-7, with TRBD2 perhaps the D gene, on 5 matching bases. Sequenced material: peripheral blood. The nucleotide sequence is given as TGTGCCAGCAGCTTAACCCATCGAGGGAACGAGCAGTACTTC. This encodes CASSLTHRGNEQYF.